Sequencing of this T cell receptor (beta chain) was carried out in a study of T cell responses to AZD1222 COVID-19 vaccine. Study-level results: Two AZD1222 doses significantly raised spike-specific TCR breadth and depth over controls. The study sampled repertoires only after the peak T cell response. Donors, mostly white British, included more females; clonal diversity was possibly underestimated.

This CDR3 is built from 13 residues. Germline V gives CDR1 SGHAT, CDR2 FQNNGV. With respect to this clone: Its antigen remains unknown. An end of the junction differs from the germline gene, which may be a read error.

Repertoires were generated with immunoSEQ multiplex PCR, while TCRdb's copy carries only in-frame clones and drops some. The sample lists 160,000 or so clones; about 91% were seen once. Here the sequenced sample was peripheral blood, taken on day 0 of MenACWY control vaccination. This chain uses TRBV11-2 with TRBJ2-5; weak D call: TRBD1 (5 bases). The clonotype comes from an adult in good health. The CDR3 DNA is TGTGCCAGCAGCTTCAGTGCAGGGTCCCTCCCCCACTTC. Protein product: CASSFSAGSLPHF.